A single sample gave rise to the 10 T cell receptor beta chains below, sequenced in a study of neurological immune-mediated disorders. Each CDR3 protein gets one entry after TCRdb re-called the 5' RACE reads with MiXCR. The sample includes around 38,000 distinct CDR3 sequences, about 14% seen only once; the top ten take 3.5% to 4.5%. Material: CD4+ T cells from blood. All receptors come from an older woman with HTLV-1-associated myelopathy (HAM/TSP).

This clonotype has at least ten counts. The rearrangement uses TRBV5-1 and TRBJ2-1, with 9 bases identical to TRBD2. The CDR3 sequence is 15 residues long. Trimming cost V 3 bases and J 2 bases; bases outside gene matches: 3. Germline V gives CDR1 SGHRS, CDR2 YFSETQ. The chain's CDR3 is CASSSERGAYNEQFF. In DNA, the CDR3 is TGCGCCAGCAGCTCTGAGCGGGGGGCCTACAATGAGCAGTTCTTC. The entire variable domain, with the rest obtained from reference TRBV5-1 and TRBJ2-1, is as follows: KAGVTQTPRYLIKTRGQQVTLSCSPISGHRSVSWYQQTPGQGLQFLFEYFSETQRNKGNFPGRFSGRQFSNSRSEMNVSTLELGDSALYLCASSSERGAYNEQFFGPGTRLTVL.

This clonotype was observed many times. The chain recombines TRBV19 with TRBJ2-2; 8 nucleotides agree with TRBD2. This CDR3 contains 14 residues. Germline CDR1 and CDR2: LNHDA and SQIVND (reference sequence). Trimming took 3 bases from V and 5 from J; bases not matched to a gene: 2. DNA for the CDR3: TGTGCCAGTAGTATCGGGGGGGCAACCGGGGAGCTGTTTTTT. Its translation: CASSIGGATGELFF.

The chain joins TRBV11-2 to TRBJ2-3, with 7 positions matching TRBD2. V shed 3 bases, J shed 0 bases, and the junction held 6 bases outside the gene matches. Germline assignment: CDR1 SGHAT and CDR2 FQNNGV. CDR3 length: 16 residues. CDR3 in amino acids: CASSLFQRGSTDTQYF. DNA for the CDR3: TGTGCCAGCAGCTTGTTCCAGCGGGGAAGCACAGATACGCAGTATTTT.

This clonotype was detected many times. The DNA of the CDR3 is TGTGCCAGCAGCCAAGCCTTCGGACTAGCGGGGGACGAGCAGTACTTC. It translates to CASSQAFGLAGDEQYF. This chain connects TRBV4-2 to TRBJ2-7; 13 bases match TRBD2. From germline, CDR1 is LGHNA and CDR2 YNFKEQ. The CDR3 is 16 residues long. Trimming took 1 base from V and 5 from J; bases not matched to a gene: 5.

This clonotype was counted ten times or more. The V gene is TRBV9, the J gene TRBJ1-6, with D unclear. The V gene lost 3 bases and the J gene lost 8 bases, with 9 bases spanning the gap. Germline assignment: CDR1 SGDLS and CDR2 YYNGEE. There are 13 residues in the CDR3. CDR3 residues: CASSATDHSPLHF. The CDR3 DNA reads TGTGCCAGCAGCGCCACCGATCATTCACCCCTCCACTTT.

For the CDR3, the DNA is TGTGCCAGCCTGGGCGGCGTCAATCAGCCCCAGCATTTT. Its translation: CASLGGVNQPQHF. The rearrangement links TRBV2 to TRBJ1-5; no reliable D call. CDR3 size: 13 residues. Germline loops: CDR1 SNHLY, CDR2 FYNNEI. V lost 8 bases, J lost 3 bases, and 11 bases lay in between.

There are many counts of this clonotype. V is TRBV20-1 and J is TRBJ2-1; 10 nucleotides line up with TRBD2. The CDR3 is 14 amino acids. The V segment lost 2 bases and the J segment 7 bases; nucleotides outside the gene matches: 5. Germline lookup yields CDR1 DFQATT and CDR2 SNEGSKA (reference sequence). The CDR3 nucleotides read TGCAGTGCTAGATCCGCACTAGCGGGGAATGAGCAGTTCTTC. Encoded protein: CSARSALAGNEQFF.

This clonotype showed up many times. V is TRBV5-1 and J is TRBJ2-7, with D possibly being TRBD1 (6 bases). Germline assignment: CDR1 SGHRS and CDR2 YFSETQ. V was shortened by 5 bases and J by 6 bases, with 21 bases between the two germline ends. The CDR3 has 15 residues. The CDR3 sequence is CASSSSQGPLGEQYF. For the CDR3, the DNA is TGCGCCAGCAGTTCCTCTCAGGGGCCCCTGGGCGAGCAGTACTTC.

This clonotype has ten or more counts. The chain employs TRBV5-1 and TRBJ2-7; TRBD2 is a possible D gene (5 bases). CDR1 is SGHRS and CDR2 is YFSETQ in the germline V gene. The CDR3 loop spans 15 amino acids. V lost 0 bases, J lost 3 bases, and 13 bases lay in between. The chain's CDR3 is CASSLGEPFFYEQYF. The CDR3 DNA sequence: TGCGCCAGCAGCTTGGGGGAGCCGTTCTTCTACGAGCAGTACTTC.

This clonotype was counted many times. The gene calls are TRBV7-9 and TRBJ2-7, with D perhaps matching TRBD2 (6 bases). Trimming stripped 1 base from V and 0 bases from J, with 19 bases between. Germline CDR1 SEHNR, CDR2 FQNEAQ (reference sequence). The CDR3 length is 18 residues. The CDR3 sequence is CASSLDLGGTPVSYEQYF. The CDR3 nucleotides read TGTGCCAGCAGCTTAGATCTTGGGGGGACTCCGGTCTCCTACGAGCAGTACTTC.